A selection of T cell receptor beta chains follows, all from one sample in a study of T cells in Graves' hyperthyroidism and ophthalmopathy. MiXCR, applied by TCRdb to the multiplex PCR reads, yields one record per CDR3 protein. The sample lists a few hundred thousand distinct CDR3 sequences, about 16% seen once, with approximately 30% in the top ten. The sequenced sample consisted of blood. These receptor sequences come from a young woman with Graves' hyperthyroidism. Both conserved end residues are trimmed from each CDR3. D genes are given only for firm matches.

V	J	D	CDR3
TRBV27	TRBJ1-2	TRBD1	ASSLSSGGDYSYT
TRBV5-1	TRBJ1-5	.	ASSLEGVDQPQH
TRBV24-1	TRBJ2-1	TRBD2	ATSEPGLAGDHEQF
TRBV5-1	TRBJ2-1	TRBD2	ASSLAAGQTSYSGTTYNEQF
TRBV28	TRBJ2-7	TRBD2	ASSLGGLAGSEQY
TRBV20-1	TRBJ2-5	TRBD2	SALLAGELIQETQY
TRBV7-2	TRBJ2-3	.	ASSLSSGNTDTQY
TRBV30	TRBJ2-1	TRBD2	AWGGLAGGWEF
TRBV18	TRBJ1-3	.	ASSPEQQGYAGNTIY
TRBV28	TRBJ2-5	TRBD1	ASIAQTGGLFYVTETQY
TRBV2	TRBJ2-5	.	ASSEAPDRRGMESQY
TRBV20-1	TRBJ1-1	.	SARVTGRVNTEAF
TRBV5-1	TRBJ2-3	TRBD2	ASSLDLSGGGRWDTQY
TRBV10-3	TRBJ1-4	.	AISESDATNEKLF
TRBV3-1	TRBJ1-1	.	ASSQDVGTALNTEAF
TRBV7-6	TRBJ2-2	TRBD2	ASGPPRGSVGTGELF
TRBV4-2	TRBJ2-1	TRBD2	ASSQAAGTSGSSYNEQF
TRBV7-2	TRBJ2-3	TRBD2	ASSLSGRNTDTQY
TRBV27	TRBJ2-1	TRBD1	ASSQGTVGYNEQF
TRBV3-1	TRBJ1-1	TRBD1	ASSQSDRGAF
TRBV11-2	TRBJ2-1	.	ASSQTADYNEQF
TRBV28	TRBJ2-7	TRBD1	ASSLSSYGGQGLYEQY
TRBV6-1	TRBJ1-2	.	ASSEGGGGDGYT